The clone carrying this T cell receptor beta chain was detected only once. TCRdb keeps only in-frame clones here, not all; method: immunoSEQ multiplex PCR. The table lists 300,000 to 400,000 clones, 88% of them singletons. The sample originates from a study of blood T cell repertoires in COVID-19. Trimming cost V 5 bases and J 1 base, with 5 bases left between them. CDR1 and CDR2 from the germline V gene are LNHDA and SQIVND (reference sequence). The CDR3 loop spans 12 amino acids. The sequenced sample consisted of PBMCs or T cells enriched from blood (not recorded which). This clonotype was obtained from a woman in her twenties or thirties with acute COVID-19. This rearrangement joins TRBV19 to TRBJ1-1; D unresolved. The CDR3 here is CASSQENTEAFF. CDR3 sequence (DNA): TGTGCCAGTAGTCAGGAGAACACTGAAGCTTTCTTT.